Listed below are T cell receptor beta chains from one sample, sequenced in a study of blood T cell repertoires in COVID-19. The assay was immunoSEQ multiplex PCR, and TCRdb's table has in-frame clones only and misses some. The sample lists 150,000 to 200,000 clones, over 80% seen once, with more than 3% in the top ten. The sample taken for sequencing was PBMCs or T cells enriched from blood (not recorded which). These receptors were obtained from a woman in her thirties who had been exposed to COVID-19. Both conserved end residues are part of each CDR3. The D gene is left open where the match is weak. Some rows have no size entry. The others give once, few or many, or a class for an expanded clone.

cdr3_nt,cdr3_aa,clone_size,d_call,j_call,v_call
TGTGCCAGCAGCCCCGTATACACTGAAGCTTTCTTT,CASSPVYTEAFF,-,-,TRBJ1-1,TRBV9
TGTGCCAGCAGCCAAGAGGAGCACACTGAAGCTTTCTTT,CASSQEEHTEAFF,-,-,TRBJ1-1,TRBV14
TGTGCCAGCCAGGACAGGGCAAGTGGAAACACCATATATTTT,CASQDRASGNTIYF,-,TRBD1,TRBJ1-3,TRBV19
TGTGCCAGCAGCTCCCCGGGACTAGCGGCCCAAGAGACCCAGTACTTC,CASSSPGLAAQETQYF,-,TRBD2,TRBJ2-5,TRBV7-2
TGCGCCAGCAGCCAAGATCTCGGGTCCCTGCCCCCGAATGAAAAACTGTTTTTT,CASSQDLGSLPPNEKLFF,-,-,TRBJ1-4,TRBV4-3
TGTGCCAGCAGCTTAGATAGGGGGACGGGCACAGATACGCAGTATTTT,CASSLDRGTGTDTQYF,-,-,TRBJ2-3,TRBV11-2
TGTGCCAGCAGTTTTGGGCTAGCGGGGGACACAGATACGCAGTATTTT,CASSFGLAGDTDTQYF,-,TRBD2,TRBJ2-3,TRBV27
TGCAGCATAAGGACAGAACATTATGGCTACACCTTC,CSIRTEHYGYTF,-,-,TRBJ1-2,TRBV29-1
TGTGCCAGCAGTTTAGACAGGGGGGACTATGGCTACACCTTC,CASSLDRGDYGYTF,once,TRBD1,TRBJ1-2,TRBV27
TGTGCCAGTAGTGCTGAGACAAGAAACTATGGCTACACCTTC,CASSAETRNYGYTF,-,-,TRBJ1-2,TRBV19
TGTGCCAGCAGCTTTGGCTTTGGCCTTTCGAACACCGGGGAGCTGTTTTTT,CASSFGFGLSNTGELFF,-,-,TRBJ2-2,TRBV7-9
TGTGCCAGCAGTTCCCAGCGGGGGGGCGGGTACGAGCAGTACTTC,CASSSQRGGGYEQYF,-,TRBD2,TRBJ2-7,TRBV27
TGTGCCAGCAGCCACCTAAGCGTGGGGGGGGACACAGATACGCAGTATTTT,CASSHLSVGGDTDTQYF,-,TRBD2,TRBJ2-3,TRBV4-2
TGTGCCAGCAGCCAAGGAGGCAAAGTCCACAATCGACAGGTCCTGACAGGGATCTACGAGCAGTACTTC,CASSQGGKVHNRQVLTGIYEQYF,-,TRBD1,TRBJ2-7,TRBV3-1/TRBV3-2
TGTGCCAGCAGCCAAGGGGGACTGTACAATGAGCAGTTCTTC,CASSQGGLYNEQFF,-,-,TRBJ2-1,TRBV3-1/TRBV3-2
TGTGCCAGCAGCCCTACCAGGGTGAACACCGGGGAGCTGTTTTTT,CASSPTRVNTGELFF,few,-,TRBJ2-2,TRBV7-3
TGTGCCAGCAGCTCCGAGGAGACCCAGTACTTC,CASSSEETQYF,-,-,TRBJ2-5,TRBV7-9
TGTGCCAGCAGCTTAGGGCTAGCGGGGGCGAACACCGGGGAGCTGTTTTTT,CASSLGLAGANTGELFF,-,TRBD2,TRBJ2-2,TRBV7-9
TGTGCCAGTAGTATGCCTGGAGGGGAGTCCTACGAGCAGTACTTC,CASSMPGGESYEQYF,-,-,TRBJ2-7,TRBV19
TGTGCCAGCAGTTTCGTCCGGAGCTATGGCTACACCTTC,CASSFVRSYGYTF,-,-,TRBJ1-2,TRBV12-3/TRBV12-4
TGTGCCAGCCAGACCGGGACATGGAACATTCAGTACTTC,CASQTGTWNIQYF,-,-,TRBJ2-4,TRBV2
TGTGCCAGCAGCTTAAGGGGGCCAACCTACAATGAGCAGTTCTTC,CASSLRGPTYNEQFF,-,TRBD1,TRBJ2-1,TRBV11-3
TGTGCCAGCAGTTACCCCGGAAGGGGGTCGACCACTACGAACACCGGGGAGCTGTTTTTT,CASSYPGRGSTTTNTGELFF,-,-,TRBJ2-2,TRBV6-2/TRBV6-3
TGTGCCAGCAGTCCGGTTATGGCCAGGGTGAATACTGAAGCTTTCTTT,CASSPVMARVNTEAFF,-,-,TRBJ1-1,TRBV25-1
TGTGCCACAAGACAGGGAGGAATCTACGAGCAGTACTTC,CATRQGGIYEQYF,-,-,TRBJ2-7,TRBV19
TGTGCCAGCAGCCCGTTACCTGGGACAGTTTATGGCTACACCTTC,CASSPLPGTVYGYTF,-,TRBD1,TRBJ1-2,TRBV14
TGTGCCAGCAGCTTAGCCCTCGGGGGGCGGGGCTACAATGAGCAGTTCTTC,CASSLALGGRGYNEQFF,once,-,TRBJ2-1,TRBV5-8
TGCGCCAGCAGCCCGTTGGGGGGAAATAATCAGCCCCAGCATTTT,CASSPLGGNNQPQHF,-,-,TRBJ1-5,TRBV5-1
TGTGCCAGATTGATACCGGGACAGACAAAAGAGACCCAGTACTTC,CARLIPGQTKETQYF,-,TRBD1,TRBJ2-5,TRBV25-1
TGTGCCAGCAGTTACTCGTCCGGGGGAACCTACGAGCAGTACTTC,CASSYSSGGTYEQYF,-,-,TRBJ2-7,TRBV6-5
TGTGCCAGCAGCGCCGGGACAGGGCTTAATGGCTACACCTTC,CASSAGTGLNGYTF,-,TRBD1,TRBJ1-2,TRBV5-4
TGTGCCAGCAGGGACAGGGAAGAGACCCAGTACTTC,CASRDREETQYF,-,TRBD1,TRBJ2-5,TRBV6-1
TGCAGCGTTGTCGTCAGCTCCTACGAGCAGTACTTC,CSVVVSSYEQYF,-,-,TRBJ2-7,TRBV29-1